This entry features one T cell receptor (beta chain) sequence. This entry comes from a study of cytomegalovirus exposure and HLA in healthy donors. With 60 Vbeta and 13 Jbeta primers, the PCR was carried out. The repertoire was sequenced with immunoSEQ multiplex PCR; TCRdb's copy has only in-frame clones and lacks some. The repertoire includes some 110,000 clones, 66% of them detected once, and 1.5% sits in the top ten. CDR3 length equals 15 residues. V lost 0 bases, J lost 2 bases, and 3 bases stayed unmatched. In germline, CDR1 is SGHAT, CDR2 FQNNGV. The origin of this receptor is a man in his late teens or twenties in good health and CMV-seronegative. The sequenced sample was PBMCs. The chain recombines TRBV11-2 with TRBJ2-7; 8 nucleotides align to TRBD2. The CDR3 DNA reads as TGTGCCAGCAGCTTAGACGGGGGGGACACCTACGAGCAGTACTTC. Its translation is CASSLDGGDTYEQYF.